A selection of T cell receptor beta chains follows, all from one sample in a study of patients and donors after allogeneic stem cell transplantation. TCRdb used MiXCR to reprocess the RT-PCR reads, holding one entry per CDR3 protein. The sample has over 350,000 distinct CDR3 sequences, 16% seen once. The sample comprised blood, either unsorted or a sorted T cell fraction (not recorded which). Receptor source: a human donor who was either an allogeneic HSCT recipient or a stem cell or donor lymphocyte infusion donor (not recorded which). It is not recorded whose cells these are; they may come from a transplant donor. CDR3s include the opening cysteine and the closing phenylalanine or tryptophan.

J gene,V gene,CDR3 protein
TRBJ2-2,TRBV20-1,CSASSHTGELFF
TRBJ2-2,TRBV20-1,CSAPDMANTGELFF
TRBJ2-1,TRBV15,CATSRLISGDEQFF
TRBJ2-1,TRBV7-3,CASSTTSGRASEQFF
TRBJ1-2,TRBV25-1,CASRGWGGRTYGYTF
TRBJ2-2,TRBV18,CASSPLTSRNTGELFF
TRBJ1-6,TRBV7-9,CASSSARGGSLHF
TRBJ1-2,TRBV6-1,CASSDGGGYTF
TRBJ2-2,TRBV19,CASSIFGRAPGELFF
TRBJ1-1,TRBV3-1,CASSQDLGTSAEAFF
TRBJ2-5,TRBV10-3,CAISLTSRETQYF
TRBJ2-7,TRBV27,CASSLSSLAVQYF
TRBJ2-2,TRBV4-1,CASSQNRGLAGGPNTGELFF
TRBJ2-5,TRBV6-5,CASSYSRDYQETQYF